This TCR beta chain stems from a study of T cell clones after liver transplantation. Looking at the study overall: Samples came from ITN030ST, which attempted immunosuppression withdrawal within 2 years of liver transplantation. HCV positivity affected three of eight recipients; the rest lacked autoimmune or viral indications. Tolerance: complete withdrawal held at least one year, liver enzymes staying within twice normal. Samples came pre-transplant, pre-randomization before withdrawal, and post-randomization after withdrawal ended.

TCRdb's table, derived via immunoSEQ multiplex PCR, lists solely in-frame clones and lacks some. The sample has more than 45,000 clones, 70% seen once. Trimming cost V 4 bases and J 2 bases; bases outside gene matches: 6. Germline CDR1 reads MRHNA; CDR2 reads SNTAGT. This CDR3 spans 15 amino acids. This TCR was recovered from a human patient who received a liver transplant. The graft donor may be the source of some T cells. The sequences come from CD4+ T cells from blood, collected at the roughly 16-month timepoint. The V gene is TRBV6-4, the J gene TRBJ2-7; the match to TRBD1 covers 9 bases. CDR3 protein: CASSVGQGPAYEQYF. Written as DNA, the CDR3 is TGTGCCAGCAGTGTCGGACAGGGGCCAGCCTACGAGCAGTACTTC.